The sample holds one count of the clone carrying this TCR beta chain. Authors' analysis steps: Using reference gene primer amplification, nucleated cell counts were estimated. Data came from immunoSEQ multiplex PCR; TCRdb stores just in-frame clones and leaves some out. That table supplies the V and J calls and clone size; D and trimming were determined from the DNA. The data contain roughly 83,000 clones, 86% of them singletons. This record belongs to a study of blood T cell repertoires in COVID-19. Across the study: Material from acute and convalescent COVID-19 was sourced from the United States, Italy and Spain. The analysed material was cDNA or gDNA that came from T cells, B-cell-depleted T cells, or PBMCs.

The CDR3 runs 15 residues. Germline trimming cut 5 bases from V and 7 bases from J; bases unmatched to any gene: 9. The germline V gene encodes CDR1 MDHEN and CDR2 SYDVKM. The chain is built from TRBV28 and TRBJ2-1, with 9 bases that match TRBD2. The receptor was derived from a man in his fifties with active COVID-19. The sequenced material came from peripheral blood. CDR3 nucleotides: TGTGCCAGCAGTCCAGCGGGAGGATGGAAGAATGAGCAGTTCTTC. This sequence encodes CASSPAGGWKNEQFF.